The clone carrying this T cell receptor beta chain was counted only a few times. Its target is unknown. CD45RO/CCR7/CD25/CD127/CD95/CD27 separated CD4+ naive, central memory, regulatory and stem cell-like memory cells by sorting. This record comes from a study of beta chain features in type 1 diabetes. General study results and limits: More deletions and fewer insertions at VDJ junctions were seen in type 1 diabetes patients.

Expressed TCRB transcripts got sequenced, as all isolated RNA was reverse transcribed. Sequencing of naive, central memory and regulatory T cell samples gave an average of around 4 million reads. Profiled with immunoSEQ multiplex PCR; TCRdb holds only in-frame clones, not every one. The table has some 220,000 clones, roughly a tenth seen once. Per the germline V gene, CDR1 is SGHDT and CDR2 is YYEEEE. The CDR3 is made up of 15 amino acids. The V gene end was trimmed by 4 bases and the J gene end by 4 bases; junction bases not matched to a gene: 5. J is TRBJ2-5 and V is TRBV5-6, with TRBD2 matching over 12 bases. The source of this sequence is a man younger than 35 in good health. The source material was central memory CD4+ T cells from blood. CDR3 sequence (DNA): TGTGCCAGCAGCGAGGGACTAGCGGGTGTAGAGACCCAGTACTTC. It codes for CASSEGLAGVETQYF.